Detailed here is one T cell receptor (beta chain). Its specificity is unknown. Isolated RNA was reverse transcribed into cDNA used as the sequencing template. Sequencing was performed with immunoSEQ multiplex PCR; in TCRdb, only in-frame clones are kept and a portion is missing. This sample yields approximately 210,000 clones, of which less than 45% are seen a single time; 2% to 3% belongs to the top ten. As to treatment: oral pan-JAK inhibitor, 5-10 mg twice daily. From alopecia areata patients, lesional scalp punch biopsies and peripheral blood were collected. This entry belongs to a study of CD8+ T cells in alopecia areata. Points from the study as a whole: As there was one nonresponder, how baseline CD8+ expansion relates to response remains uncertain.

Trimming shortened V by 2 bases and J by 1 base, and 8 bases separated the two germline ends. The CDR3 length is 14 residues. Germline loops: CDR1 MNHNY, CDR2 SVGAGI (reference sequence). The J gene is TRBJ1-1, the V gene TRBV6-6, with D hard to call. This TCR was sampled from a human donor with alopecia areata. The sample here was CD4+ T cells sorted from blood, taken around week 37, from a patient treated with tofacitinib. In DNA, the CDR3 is TGTGCCAGCAGTTACCCGGCAGGGAACACTGAAGCTTTCTTT. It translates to CASSYPAGNTEAFF.